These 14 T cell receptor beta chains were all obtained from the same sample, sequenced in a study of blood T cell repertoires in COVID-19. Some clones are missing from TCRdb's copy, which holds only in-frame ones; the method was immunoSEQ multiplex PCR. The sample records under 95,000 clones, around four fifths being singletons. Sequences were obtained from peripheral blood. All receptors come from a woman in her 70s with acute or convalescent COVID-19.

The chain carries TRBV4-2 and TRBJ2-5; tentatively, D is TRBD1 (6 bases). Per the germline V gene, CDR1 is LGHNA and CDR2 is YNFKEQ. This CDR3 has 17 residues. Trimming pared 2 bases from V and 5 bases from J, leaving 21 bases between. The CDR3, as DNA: TGTGCCAGCAGCCAATTCCCATTGGGGGCGAATGAGGAGACCCAGTACTTC. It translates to CASSQFPLGANEETQYF.

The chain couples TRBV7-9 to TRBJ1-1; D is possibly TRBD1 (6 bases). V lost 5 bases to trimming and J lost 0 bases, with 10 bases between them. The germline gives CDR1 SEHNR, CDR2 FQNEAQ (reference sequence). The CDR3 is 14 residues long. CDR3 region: CASSPGALNTEAFF. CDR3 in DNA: TGTGCCAGCAGCCCAGGGGCCCTGAACACTGAAGCTTTCTTT.

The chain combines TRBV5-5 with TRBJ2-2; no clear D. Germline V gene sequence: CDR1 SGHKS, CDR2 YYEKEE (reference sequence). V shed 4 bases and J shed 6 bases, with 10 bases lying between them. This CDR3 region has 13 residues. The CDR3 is CASSIVPAGELFF. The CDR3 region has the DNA TGTGCCAGCAGCATAGTCCCCGCCGGGGAGCTGTTTTTT.

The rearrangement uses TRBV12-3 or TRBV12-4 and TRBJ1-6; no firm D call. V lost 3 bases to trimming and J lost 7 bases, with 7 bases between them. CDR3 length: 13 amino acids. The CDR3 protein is CASSFTTNSPLHF. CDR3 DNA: TGTGCCAGCAGTTTCACCACAAATTCACCCCTCCACTTT.

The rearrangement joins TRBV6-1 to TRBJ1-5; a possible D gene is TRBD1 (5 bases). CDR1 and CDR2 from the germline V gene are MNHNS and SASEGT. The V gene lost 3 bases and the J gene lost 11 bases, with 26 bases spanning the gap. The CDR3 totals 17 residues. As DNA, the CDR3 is TGTGCCAGCAGTGACAGAACATCCGGGACTGCTTTTAGGGCCCAGCATTTT. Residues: CASSDRTSGTAFRAQHF.

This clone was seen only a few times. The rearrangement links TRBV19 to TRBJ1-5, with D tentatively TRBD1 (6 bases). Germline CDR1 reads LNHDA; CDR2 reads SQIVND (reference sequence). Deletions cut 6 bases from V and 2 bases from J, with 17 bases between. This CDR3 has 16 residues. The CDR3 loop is CASSDNRAGGNQPQHF. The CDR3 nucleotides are TGTGCCAGTAGCGATAACAGGGCCGGTGGCAATCAGCCCCAGCATTTT. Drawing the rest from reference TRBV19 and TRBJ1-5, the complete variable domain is DGGITQSPKYLFRKEGQNVTLSCEQNLNHDAMYWYRQDPGQGLRLIYYSQIVNDFQKGDIAEGYSVSREKKESFPLTVTSAQKNPTAFYLCASSDNRAGGNQPQHFGDGTRLSIL.

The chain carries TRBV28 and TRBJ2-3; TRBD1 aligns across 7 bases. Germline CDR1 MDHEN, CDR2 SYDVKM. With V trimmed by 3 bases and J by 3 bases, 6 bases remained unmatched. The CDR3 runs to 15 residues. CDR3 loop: CASSLSGQLTDTQYF. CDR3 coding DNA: TGTGCCAGCAGTTTGTCGGGACAGCTAACAGATACGCAGTATTTT.

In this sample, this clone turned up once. The CDR3 DNA follows: TGTGCCAGCAGCCCTTTCTCCTACGAGCAGTACTTC. Translated: CASSPFSYEQYF. V is TRBV7-9 and J is TRBJ2-7; D remains unclear. The CDR3 length is 12 residues. V gave up 5 bases and J gave up 0 bases, with 5 bases separating them. Germline V lookup: CDR1 SEHNR, CDR2 FQNEAQ (reference sequence).

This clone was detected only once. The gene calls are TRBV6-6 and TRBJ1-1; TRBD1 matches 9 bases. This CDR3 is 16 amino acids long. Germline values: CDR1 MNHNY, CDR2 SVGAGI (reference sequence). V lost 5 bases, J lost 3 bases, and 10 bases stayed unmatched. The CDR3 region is CASSADRGRGDTEAFF. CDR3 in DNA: TGTGCCAGCAGTGCAGACAGGGGGAGAGGCGACACTGAAGCTTTCTTT.

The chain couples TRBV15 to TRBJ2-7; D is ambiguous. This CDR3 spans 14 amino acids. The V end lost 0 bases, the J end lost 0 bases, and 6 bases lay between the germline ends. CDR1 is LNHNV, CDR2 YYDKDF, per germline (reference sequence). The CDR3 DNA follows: TGTGCCACCAGCAGAGATCCCATCTCCTACGAGCAGTACTTC. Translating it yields CATSRDPISYEQYF.

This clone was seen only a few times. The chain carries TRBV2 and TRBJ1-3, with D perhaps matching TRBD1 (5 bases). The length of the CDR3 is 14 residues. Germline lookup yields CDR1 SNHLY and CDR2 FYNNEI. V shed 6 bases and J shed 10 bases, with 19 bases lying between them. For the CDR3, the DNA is TGTGCCAGCAGGTTCGACAGCCAATCGCGGACCATATATTTT. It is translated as CASRFDSQSRTIYF.

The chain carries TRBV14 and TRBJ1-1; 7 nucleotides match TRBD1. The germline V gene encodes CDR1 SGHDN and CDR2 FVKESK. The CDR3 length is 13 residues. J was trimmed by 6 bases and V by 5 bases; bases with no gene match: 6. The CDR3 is CASSYGTEPEAFF. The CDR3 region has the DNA TGTGCCAGCAGCTACGGGACAGAACCTGAAGCTTTCTTT.

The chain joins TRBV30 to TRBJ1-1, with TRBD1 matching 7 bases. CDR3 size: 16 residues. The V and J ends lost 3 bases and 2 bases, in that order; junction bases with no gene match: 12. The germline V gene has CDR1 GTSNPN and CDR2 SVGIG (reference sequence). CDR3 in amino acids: CAWRFRGMFENTEAFF. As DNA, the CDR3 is TGTGCCTGGAGATTCAGGGGGATGTTTGAAAACACTGAAGCTTTCTTT. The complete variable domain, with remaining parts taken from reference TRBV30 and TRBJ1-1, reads SQTIHQWPATLVQPVGSPLSLECTVEGTSNPNLYWYRQAAGRGLQLLFYSVGIGQISSEVPQNLSASRPQDRQFILSSKKLLLSDSGFYLCAWRFRGMFENTEAFFGQGTRLTVV.

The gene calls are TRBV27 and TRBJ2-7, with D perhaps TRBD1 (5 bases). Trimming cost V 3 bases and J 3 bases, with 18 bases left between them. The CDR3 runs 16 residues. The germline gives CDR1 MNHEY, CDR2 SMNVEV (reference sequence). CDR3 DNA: TGTGCCAGCAGTTTGAAGTGGCAGGGAAGGAGCTACGAGCAGTACTTC. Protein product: CASSLKWQGRSYEQYF.